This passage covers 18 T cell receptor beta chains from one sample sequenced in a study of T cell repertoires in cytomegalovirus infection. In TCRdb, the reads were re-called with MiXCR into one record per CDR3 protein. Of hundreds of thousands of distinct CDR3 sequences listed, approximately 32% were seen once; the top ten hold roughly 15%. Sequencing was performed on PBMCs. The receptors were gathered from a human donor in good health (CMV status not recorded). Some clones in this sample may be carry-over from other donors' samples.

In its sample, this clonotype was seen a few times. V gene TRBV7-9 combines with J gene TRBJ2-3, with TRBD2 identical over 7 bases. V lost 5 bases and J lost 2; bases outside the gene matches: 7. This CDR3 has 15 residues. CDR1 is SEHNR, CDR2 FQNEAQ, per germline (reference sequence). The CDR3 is CASSATSDPTDTQYF. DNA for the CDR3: TGTGCCAGCAGCGCTACTAGCGACCCCACAGATACGCAGTATTTT.

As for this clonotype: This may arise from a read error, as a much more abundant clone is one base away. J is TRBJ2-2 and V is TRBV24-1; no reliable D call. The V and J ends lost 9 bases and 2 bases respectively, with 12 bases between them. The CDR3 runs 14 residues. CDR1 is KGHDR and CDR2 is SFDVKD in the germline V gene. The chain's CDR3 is CATWVETNTGELFF. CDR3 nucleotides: TGTGCCACCTGGGTGGAGACAAACACCGGGGAGCTGTTTTTT.

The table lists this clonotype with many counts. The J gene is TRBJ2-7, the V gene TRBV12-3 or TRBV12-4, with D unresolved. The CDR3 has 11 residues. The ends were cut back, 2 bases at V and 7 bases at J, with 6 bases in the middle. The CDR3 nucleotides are TGTGCCAGCAGTTTATCGAAGGAGCAGTACTTC. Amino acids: CASSLSKEQYF.

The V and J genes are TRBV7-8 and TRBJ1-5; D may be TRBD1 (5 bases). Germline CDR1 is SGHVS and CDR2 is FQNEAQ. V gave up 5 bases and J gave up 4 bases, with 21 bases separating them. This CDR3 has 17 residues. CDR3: CASSRPDRTARNQPQHF. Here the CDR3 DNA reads TGTGCCAGCAGCCGACCCGACAGAACCGCCCGGAATCAGCCCCAGCATTTT.

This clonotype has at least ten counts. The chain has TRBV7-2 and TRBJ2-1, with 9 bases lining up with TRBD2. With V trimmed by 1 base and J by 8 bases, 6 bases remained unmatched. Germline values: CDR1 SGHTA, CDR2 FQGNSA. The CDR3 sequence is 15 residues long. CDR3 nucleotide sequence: TGTGCCAGCAGCTTAGAGGCGGGGGGGCGATATGAGCAGTTCTTC. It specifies CASSLEAGGRYEQFF.

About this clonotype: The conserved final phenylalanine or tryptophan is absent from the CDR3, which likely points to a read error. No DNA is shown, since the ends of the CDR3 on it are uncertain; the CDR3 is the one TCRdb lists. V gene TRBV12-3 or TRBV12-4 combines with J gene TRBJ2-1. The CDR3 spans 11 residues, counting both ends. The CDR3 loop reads CASSLPGPQCC.

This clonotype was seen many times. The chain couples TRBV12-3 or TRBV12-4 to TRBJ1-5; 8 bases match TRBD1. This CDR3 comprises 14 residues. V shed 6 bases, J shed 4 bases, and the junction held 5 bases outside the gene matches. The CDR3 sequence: CASRRDRGNQPQHF. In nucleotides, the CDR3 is TGTGCCAGCAGGCGTGACAGGGGAAATCAGCCCCAGCATTTT.

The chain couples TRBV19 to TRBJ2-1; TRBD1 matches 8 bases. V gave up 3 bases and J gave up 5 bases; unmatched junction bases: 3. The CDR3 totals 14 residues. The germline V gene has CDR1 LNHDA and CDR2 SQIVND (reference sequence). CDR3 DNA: TGTGCCAGTAGTATCGGACAGGGAAACAATGAGCAGTTCTTC. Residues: CASSIGQGNNEQFF.

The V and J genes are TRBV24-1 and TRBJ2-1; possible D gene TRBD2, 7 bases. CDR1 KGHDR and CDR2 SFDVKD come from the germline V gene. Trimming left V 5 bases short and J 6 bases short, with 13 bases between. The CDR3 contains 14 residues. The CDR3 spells CATSVGGGFNEQFF. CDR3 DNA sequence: TGTGCCACCAGTGTGGGGGGGGGCTTCAATGAGCAGTTCTTC.

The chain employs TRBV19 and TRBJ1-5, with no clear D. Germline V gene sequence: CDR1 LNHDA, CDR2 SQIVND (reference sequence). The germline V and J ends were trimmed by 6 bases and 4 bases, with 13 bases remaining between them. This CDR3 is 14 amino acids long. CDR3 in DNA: TGTGCCAGTAGCGACCGACTGATGAATCAGCCCCAGCATTTT. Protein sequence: CASSDRLMNQPQHF.

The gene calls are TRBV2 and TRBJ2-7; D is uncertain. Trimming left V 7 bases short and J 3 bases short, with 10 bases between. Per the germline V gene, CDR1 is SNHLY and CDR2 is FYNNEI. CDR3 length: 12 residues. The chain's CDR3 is CASNGIRYEQYF. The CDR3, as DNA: TGTGCCAGCAACGGAATCCGCTACGAGCAGTACTTC.

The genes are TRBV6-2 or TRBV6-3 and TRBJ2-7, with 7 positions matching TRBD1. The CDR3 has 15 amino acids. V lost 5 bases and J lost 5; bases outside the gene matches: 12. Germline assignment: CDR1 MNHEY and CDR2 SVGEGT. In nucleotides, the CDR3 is TGTGCCAGCAGTAGGACCGAGGGGGCTGGTGACGAGCAGTACTTC. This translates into CASSRTEGAGDEQYF.

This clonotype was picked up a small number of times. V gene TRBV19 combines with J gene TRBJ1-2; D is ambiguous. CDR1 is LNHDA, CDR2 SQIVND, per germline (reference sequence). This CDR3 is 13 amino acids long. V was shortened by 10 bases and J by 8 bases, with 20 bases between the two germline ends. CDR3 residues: CATTRSSFLGYTF. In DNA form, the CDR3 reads TGTGCCACCACCCGGTCTAGTTTTCTCGGCTACACCTTC. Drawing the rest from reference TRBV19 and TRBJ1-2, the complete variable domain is DGGITQSPKYLFRKEGQNVTLSCEQNLNHDAMYWYRQDPGQGLRLIYYSQIVNDFQKGDIAEGYSVSREKKESFPLTVTSAQKNPTAFYLCATTRSSFLGYTFGSGTRLTVV.

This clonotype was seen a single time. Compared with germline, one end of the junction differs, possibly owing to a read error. This CDR3 is CASSLSASLTEQFF. As DNA, the CDR3 is TGTGCCAGCAGTTTATCTGCCAGCTTGACTGAGCAGTTTTTC. This chain links TRBV12-3 or TRBV12-4 with TRBJ2-1; D is ambiguous. The length of the CDR3 is 14 residues.

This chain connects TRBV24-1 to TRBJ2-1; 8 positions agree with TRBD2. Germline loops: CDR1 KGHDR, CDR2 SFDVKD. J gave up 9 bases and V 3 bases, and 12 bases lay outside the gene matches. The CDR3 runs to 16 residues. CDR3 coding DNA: TGTGCCACCAGTGATCAGGGTAGCGGGGTCGGGATTGAGCAGTTCTTC. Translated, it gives CATSDQGSGVGIEQFF.

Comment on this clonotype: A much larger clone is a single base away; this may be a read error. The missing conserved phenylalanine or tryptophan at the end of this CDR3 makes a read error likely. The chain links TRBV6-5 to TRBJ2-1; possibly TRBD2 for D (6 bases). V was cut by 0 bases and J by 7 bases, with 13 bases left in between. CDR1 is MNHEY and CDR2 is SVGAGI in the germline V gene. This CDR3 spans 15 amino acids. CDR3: CASSYSRPGENEQFL. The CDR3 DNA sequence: TGTGCCAGCAGTTACTCAAGACCGGGAGAAAATGAGCAGTTCTTA.

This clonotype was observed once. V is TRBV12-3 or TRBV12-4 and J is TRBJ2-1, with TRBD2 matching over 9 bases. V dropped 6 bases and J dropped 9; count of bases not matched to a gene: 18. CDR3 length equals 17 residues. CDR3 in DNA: TGTGCCAGCAGCCTATTTAGCGGGGGAACCCAGGGGGTTGAGCAGTTCTTC. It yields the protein CASSLFSGGTQGVEQFF.

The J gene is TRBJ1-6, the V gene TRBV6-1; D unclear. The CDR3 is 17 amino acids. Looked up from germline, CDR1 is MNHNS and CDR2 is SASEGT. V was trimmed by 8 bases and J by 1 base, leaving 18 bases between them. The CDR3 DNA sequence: TGTGCCAGCGGTTTGACGGAATCCCAGTCCTATAATTCACCCCTCCACTTT. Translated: CASGLTESQSYNSPLHF.